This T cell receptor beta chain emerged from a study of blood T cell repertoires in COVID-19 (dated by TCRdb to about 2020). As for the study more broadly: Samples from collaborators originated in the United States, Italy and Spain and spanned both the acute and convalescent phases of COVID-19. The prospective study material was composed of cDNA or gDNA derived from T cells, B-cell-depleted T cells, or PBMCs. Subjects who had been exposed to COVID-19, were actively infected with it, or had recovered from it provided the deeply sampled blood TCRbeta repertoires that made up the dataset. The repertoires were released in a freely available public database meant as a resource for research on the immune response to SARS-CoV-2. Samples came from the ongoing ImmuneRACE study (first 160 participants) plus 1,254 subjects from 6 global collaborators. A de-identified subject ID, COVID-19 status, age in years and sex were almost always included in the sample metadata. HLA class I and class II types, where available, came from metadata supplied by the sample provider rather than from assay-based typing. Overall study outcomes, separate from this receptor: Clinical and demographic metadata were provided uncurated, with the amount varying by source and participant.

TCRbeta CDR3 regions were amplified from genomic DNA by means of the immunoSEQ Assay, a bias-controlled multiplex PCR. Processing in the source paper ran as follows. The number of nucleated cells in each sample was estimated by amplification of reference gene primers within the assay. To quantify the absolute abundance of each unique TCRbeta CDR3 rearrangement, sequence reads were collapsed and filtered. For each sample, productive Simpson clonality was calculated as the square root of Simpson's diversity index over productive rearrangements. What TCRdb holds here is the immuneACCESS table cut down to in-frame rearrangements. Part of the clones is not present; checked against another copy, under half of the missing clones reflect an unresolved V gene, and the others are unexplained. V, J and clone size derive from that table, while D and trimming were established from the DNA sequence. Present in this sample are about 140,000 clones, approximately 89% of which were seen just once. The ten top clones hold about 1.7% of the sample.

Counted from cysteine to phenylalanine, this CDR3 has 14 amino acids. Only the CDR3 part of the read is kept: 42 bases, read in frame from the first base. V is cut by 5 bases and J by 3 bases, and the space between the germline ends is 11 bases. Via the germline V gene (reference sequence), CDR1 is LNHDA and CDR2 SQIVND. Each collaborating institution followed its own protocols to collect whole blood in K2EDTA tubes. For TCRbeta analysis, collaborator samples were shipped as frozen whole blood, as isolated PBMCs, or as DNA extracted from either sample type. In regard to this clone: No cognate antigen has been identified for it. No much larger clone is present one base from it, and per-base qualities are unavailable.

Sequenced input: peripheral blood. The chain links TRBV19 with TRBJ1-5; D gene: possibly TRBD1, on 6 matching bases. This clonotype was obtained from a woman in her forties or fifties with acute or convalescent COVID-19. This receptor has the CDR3 CASSPTGYNQPQHF. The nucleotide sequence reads TGTGCCAGTAGTCCTACAGGGTACAATCAGCCCCAGCATTTT. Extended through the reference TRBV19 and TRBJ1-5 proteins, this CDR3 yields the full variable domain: DGGITQSPKYLFRKEGQNVTLSCEQNLNHDAMYWYRQDPGQGLRLIYYSQIVNDFQKGDIAEGYSVSREKKESFPLTVTSAQKNPTAFYLCASSPTGYNQPQHFGDGTRLSIL.